The 30 T cell receptor beta chains listed next were all sequenced from one sample in a study of CD4+ T cells in melanoma (dated 2022 in TCRdb). Receptors were amplified or captured by the immunoSEQ multiplex PCR assay. The source is immuneACCESS, and TCRdb retained only in-frame sequences with V and J called. Part of the clones is not carried over; for the studies checked, unresolved V genes explain less than half of this, and the remainder is unexplained. Here the sample has 15,000 or so clones; approximately 63% occur a single time. The ten biggest clones cover about 16% of the sample. Sequenced input: cells from a culture (not recorded whether cultured in vitro). These receptors were taken from a human donor with melanoma.

This clone has a single count. The chain recombines TRBV5-1 with TRBJ2-5; 8 bases match TRBD2. Germline assignment: CDR1 SGHRS and CDR2 YFSETQ. V was clipped by 3 bases and J by 2 bases; unmatched bases: 15. This CDR3 region has 18 residues. This CDR3 is CASSWGRLSGASQETQYF. CDR3 coding DNA: TGCGCCAGCAGCTGGGGGAGACTTAGCGGGGCATCACAAGAGACCCAGTACTTC. Full variable domain (rest looked up from reference TRBV5-1 and TRBJ2-5): KAGVTQTPRYLIKTRGQQVTLSCSPISGHRSVSWYQQTPGQGLQFLFEYFSETQRNKGNFPGRFSGRQFSNSRSEMNVSTLELGDSALYLCASSWGRLSGASQETQYFGPGTRLLVL.

This chain joins TRBV5-1 and TRBJ1-1; the match to TRBD1 covers 7 bases. CDR1 is SGHRS, CDR2 YFSETQ, per germline. The CDR3 contains 13 residues. With 5 bases clipped from V and 5 bases from J, the junction kept 6 bases outside the gene matches. The CDR3 loop is CASRLPGGTEAFF. The CDR3 bases are TGCGCCAGCAGGCTCCCAGGGGGGACTGAAGCTTTCTTT. Based on the CDR3 plus reference TRBV5-1 and TRBJ1-1, the full variable domain is KAGVTQTPRYLIKTRGQQVTLSCSPISGHRSVSWYQQTPGQGLQFLFEYFSETQRNKGNFPGRFSGRQFSNSRSEMNVSTLELGDSALYLCASRLPGGTEAFFGQGTRLTVV.

This clone has only a few counts. This CDR3 reads CASSRGTSGGLVSYNEQFF. Written as DNA, the CDR3 is TGCGCCAGCAGCCGAGGGACTAGCGGGGGCCTGGTATCCTACAATGAGCAGTTCTTC. The gene calls are TRBV4-1 and TRBJ2-1; TRBD2 matches at 14 bases. Germline assignment: CDR1 MGHRA and CDR2 YSYEKL. This CDR3 region has 19 residues. V gave up 4 bases and J gave up 1 base; unmatched junction bases: 9.

The rearrangement joins TRBV11-3 to TRBJ2-3, with D unclear. V was pared by 5 bases and J by 5 bases, with 8 bases between. CDR1 is SGHNT, CDR2 YENEEA, per germline. This CDR3 contains 12 residues. CDR3 DNA: TGTGCCAGCAGCGGCGAGCGAGATACGCAGTATTTT. Translated: CASSGERDTQYF.

In nucleotides, the CDR3 is TGTGCCTGGAGTGTATCCGAAAGCTCCTACAATGAGCAGTTCTTC. Protein product: CAWSVSESSYNEQFF. The rearrangement uses TRBV30 and TRBJ2-1; D is unclear. V lost 0 bases, J lost 0 bases, and 9 bases lay in between. The length of the CDR3 is 15 residues. Germline V gene data show CDR1 as GTSNPN and CDR2 as SVGIG (reference sequence).

The chain carries TRBV27 and TRBJ2-2; 7 bases agree with TRBD2. This CDR3 is 17 amino acids long. V shed 2 bases, J shed 3 bases, and the junction held 9 bases outside the gene matches. Germline V CDR1 and CDR2: MNHEY, SMNVEV (reference sequence). As DNA, the CDR3 is TGTGCCAGCAGTTTACATTCCGGGACTACGTACACCGGGGAGCTGTTTTTT. It translates to CASSLHSGTTYTGELFF.

The gene calls are TRBV19 and TRBJ2-4; D is perhaps TRBD1 or TRBD2 (5 bases each). Trimming shortened V by 0 bases and J by 0 bases, and 12 bases separated the two germline ends. The CDR3 is made up of 17 amino acids. Per the germline V gene, CDR1 is LNHDA and CDR2 is SQIVND (reference sequence). CDR3 DNA: TGTGCCAGTAGTATAGATTCGGGACCCATAGCCAAAAACATTCAGTACTTC. Translating gives CASSIDSGPIAKNIQYF.

The chain employs TRBV21-1 and TRBJ1-2. TRBV21-1 is recorded as a pseudogene. This CDR3 has 15 amino acids. The CDR3 DNA sequence: TGTGCCAGCAGCAAAGTACGAGACTCCCCCGGGGGCTACACCTTC. Translated, it gives CASSKVRDSPGGYTF.

J is TRBJ1-2 and V is TRBV2, with no clear D. Trimming cost V 0 bases and J 8 bases, with 7 bases left between them. Germline assignment: CDR1 SNHLY and CDR2 FYNNEI. The CDR3 is 12 residues long. The CDR3 protein is CASSEALRGYTF. CDR3 coding DNA: TGTGCCAGCAGTGAAGCGCTTCGAGGCTACACCTTC.

Written as DNA, the CDR3 is TGTGCCAGCAGCTCCGATCCCGAGCAGTACTTC. Translation: CASSSDPEQYF. The genes are TRBV5-8 and TRBJ2-7; D gene ambiguous. V shed 3 bases and J shed 6 bases, with 7 bases lying between them. Per germline, CDR1 SGHTS and CDR2 YDEGEE. The CDR3 extends over 11 amino acids.

The genes are TRBV6-6 and TRBJ1-1; D gene unclear. Germline V lookup: CDR1 MNHNY, CDR2 SVGAGI (reference sequence). This CDR3 contains 13 residues. With 4 bases removed from V and 1 base from J, the gap between germline ends came to 7 bases. The CDR3 DNA is TGTGCCAGCAGTTGGATACAGAACACTGAAGCTTTCTTT. The encoded protein is CASSWIQNTEAFF.

This clone was counted between two and nine times. The V and J genes are TRBV7-7 and TRBJ2-1; 7 nucleotides match TRBD1. Unmatched junction bases numbered 7, after V lost 5 bases and J lost 9 bases. The CDR3 loop spans 13 amino acids. CDR1 SSHAT and CDR2 FNYEAQ come from the germline V gene (reference sequence). In DNA, the CDR3 is TGTGCCAGCAGCCGGGACAGTTTCGGTGAGCAGTTCTTC. It codes for CASSRDSFGEQFF.

The chain combines TRBV7-9 with TRBJ2-2; the match to TRBD2 covers 7 bases. There are 13 residues in the CDR3. V shed 8 bases and J 3 bases; nucleotides not matched to a gene: 3. Per germline, CDR1 SEHNR and CDR2 FQNEAQ (reference sequence). As DNA, the CDR3 is TGTGCCAGCTCCCGGGGGGACACCGGGGAGCTGTTTTTT. It translates to CASSRGDTGELFF.

The chain uses TRBV5-5 and TRBJ1-5; TRBD1 is a possible D gene (5 bases). The CDR3 is 15 residues long. V lost 0 bases and J lost 7, with 14 bases in between. CDR1 is SGHKS, CDR2 YYEKEE, per germline (reference sequence). This CDR3 is CASSLADTTAQPQHF. The CDR3 coding sequence is TGTGCCAGCAGCTTGGCGGACACCACGGCCCAGCCCCAGCATTTT. The whole variable domain, filled in from reference TRBV5-5 and TRBJ1-5, reads DAGVTQSPTHLIKTRGQQVTLRCSPISGHKSVSWYQQVLGQGPQFIFQYYEKEERGRGNFPDRFSARQFPNYSSELNVNALLLGDSALYLCASSLADTTAQPQHFGDGTRLSIL.

The genes are TRBV30 and TRBJ1-2; 8 positions match TRBD1. V lost 7 bases, J lost 5 bases, and 9 bases stayed unmatched. Germline CDR1 is GTSNPN and CDR2 is SVGIG (reference sequence). This CDR3 has 13 amino acids. The CDR3: CASNQGARYGYTF. In nucleotides, the CDR3 is TGTGCCTCGAACCAGGGGGCTCGGTATGGCTACACCTTC.

The V and J genes are TRBV2 and TRBJ2-5; 9 bases are a match to TRBD1. The CDR3 extends over 15 amino acids. The V gene's germline CDR1 is SNHLY and CDR2 FYNNEI. V dropped 6 bases and J dropped 5; count of bases not matched to a gene: 10. CDR3 bases: TGTGCCAGCAGCGCACAGACAGGGGGTTCGGAGACCCAGTACTTC. Encoded protein: CASSAQTGGSETQYF. Full variable domain (remainder filled in from reference TRBV2 and TRBJ2-5): EPEVTQTPSHQVTQMGQEVILRCVPISNHLYFYWYRQILGQKVEFLVSFYNNEISEKSEIFDDQFSVERPDGSNFTLKIRSTKLEDSAMYFCASSAQTGGSETQYFGPGTRLLVL.

This clone was seen more than once but under ten times. The chain recombines TRBV5-1 with TRBJ1-3; 7 bases are a match to TRBD1. CDR3 length: 14 residues. Germline V gene sequence: CDR1 SGHRS, CDR2 YFSETQ. V was pared by 1 base and J by 4 bases, with 2 bases of the junction left unmatched. CDR3 coding DNA: TGCGCCAGCAGCTTGTGGGGACAGGGAAACACCATATATTTT. Amino acids: CASSLWGQGNTIYF.

This clone was detected once. The chain recombines TRBV7-2 with TRBJ2-3, with a tentative D call TRBD1 (5 bases). Germline-derived CDR1 and CDR2 are SGHTA and FQGNSA. This CDR3 is 13 amino acids long. V lost 1 base to trimming and J lost 5 bases, with 7 bases between them. CDR3 DNA sequence: TGTGCCAGCAGCTTAGGTCAGGGAGATACGCAGTATTTT. Protein product: CASSLGQGDTQYF.

V usage is TRBV9 and J usage is TRBJ2-3; the match to TRBD2 covers 9 bases. V trimming: 2 bases; J trimming: 1 base; junction bases outside the gene matches: 2. The V gene's germline CDR1 is SGDLS and CDR2 YYNGEE. The CDR3 length is 15 residues. The CDR3 loop is CASSVASGGTDTQYF. The CDR3 nucleotides read TGTGCCAGCAGCGTCGCTAGCGGGGGCACAGATACGCAGTATTTT. The variable domain in full, with the rest retrieved from reference TRBV9 and TRBJ2-3, is DSGVTQTPKHLITATGQRVTLRCSPRSGDLSVYWYQQSLDQGLQFLIQYYNGEERAKGNILERFSAQQFPDLHSELNLSSLELGDSALYFCASSVASGGTDTQYFGPGTRLTVL.

Points on this clone: One end of the junction fails to match germline, which may point to a read error. The chain carries TRBV7-7 and TRBJ2-1; the D gene could be TRBD1 or TRBD2 (5 bases each). Germline CDR1 and CDR2: SSHAT and FNYEAQ (reference sequence). The CDR3 loop spans 15 amino acids. The CDR3 DNA sequence: TGTGCTAGCAGCTCGGGACCTCTGCAAGAGGGTGAGCAGTTCTTC. The encoded protein is CASSSGPLQEGEQFF.

The CDR3 DNA reads TGTGCCACCCGGGGGGCCTTTGAAGCTTTCTTT. It translates to CATRGAFEAFF. The rearrangement joins TRBV10-3 to TRBJ1-1, with a possible D match to TRBD1 (6 bases). Germline-derived CDR1 and CDR2 are ENHRY and SYGVKD. Deletions cut 10 bases from V and 7 bases from J, with 13 bases between. The CDR3 extends over 11 amino acids.

The chain couples TRBV6-1 to TRBJ1-4; D is unresolved. The CDR3 runs 14 residues. Trimming took off 5 bases at V and 4 bases at J, with 11 bases between the two ends. In germline, CDR1 is MNHNS, CDR2 SASEGT. The CDR3 coding sequence is TGTGCCAGCAGTCAGTATCCCGGTAATGAAAAACTGTTTTTT. This translates into CASSQYPGNEKLFF.

The V and J genes are TRBV27 and TRBJ1-2; 7 bases agree with TRBD1. This CDR3 is built from 17 residues. CDR1 and CDR2 from the germline V gene are MNHEY and SMNVEV (reference sequence). The V segment lost 0 bases and the J segment 3 bases; nucleotides outside the gene matches: 10. The CDR3 loop reads CASSLSSRQGRYYGYTF. CDR3 bases: TGTGCCAGCAGTTTATCGTCCCGACAGGGCCGATACTATGGCTACACCTTC.

The chain uses TRBV18 and TRBJ1-6, with D tentatively TRBD1 (5 bases). CDR3 length: 19 residues. CDR1 and CDR2 (germline): KGHSH, LQKENI. Trimming removed 3 bases at V and 5 bases at J, with 23 bases between. The CDR3 region has the DNA TGTGCCAGCTCACCCGTCCACTCGCATCAGGGAGTCGATAATTCACCCCTCCACTTT. As protein: CASSPVHSHQGVDNSPLHF.

The CDR3 sequence: CASSYSGIRGYTF. In DNA form, the CDR3 reads TGTGCCAGCAGTTACTCCGGGATCCGTGGCTACACCTTC. V usage is TRBV6-6 and J usage is TRBJ1-2; D not certain. This CDR3 has 13 residues. Trimming pared 0 bases from V and 7 bases from J, leaving 9 bases between. The germline V gene has CDR1 MNHNY and CDR2 SVGAGI (reference sequence).

CDR3 bases: TGTGCCAGTAGTATAGTCGCAGGACGTCGCAGCAATCAGCCCCAGCATTTT. This gives the protein CASSIVAGRRSNQPQHF. The chain uses TRBV19 and TRBJ1-5; no reliable D call. This CDR3 has 17 residues. Germline CDR1 reads LNHDA; CDR2 reads SQIVND (reference sequence). V shed 1 base and J shed 1 base, with 14 bases lying between them.

The V and J genes are TRBV27 and TRBJ1-4; 9 nucleotides agree with TRBD1. The J segment lost 8 bases and the V segment lost 5 bases, leaving 15 bases of the junction unmatched. CDR3 length equals 17 residues. CDR1 and CDR2 (germline): MNHEY, SMNVEV (reference sequence). As DNA, the CDR3 is TGTGCCAGCAGTCCGATGGGACAGGGAAGGGGATGGGAAAAACTGTTTTTT. It specifies CASSPMGQGRGWEKLFF. The full variable domain, completed using reference TRBV27 and TRBJ1-4, is EAQVTQNPRYLITVTGKKLTVTCSQNMNHEYMSWYRQDPGLGLRQIYYSMNVEVTDKGDVPEGYKVSRKEKRNFPLILESPSPNQTSLYFCASSPMGQGRGWEKLFFGSGTQLSVL.

This clone was seen only a few times. The rearrangement links TRBV4-1 to TRBJ2-4; possible D gene TRBD1, 5 bases. The germline gives CDR1 MGHRA, CDR2 YSYEKL. V lost 2 bases, J lost 0 bases, and 11 bases lay in between. The CDR3 covers 16 residues. The CDR3 sequence: CASSQSIQGAKNIQYF. DNA for the CDR3: TGCGCCAGCAGCCAATCTATCCAGGGAGCCAAAAACATTCAGTACTTC.

Concerning this clone: Mismatch with germline at one junction end may stem from a read error. V and J are TRBV5-1 and TRBJ1-2; D uncertain. CDR1 and CDR2 (germline): SGHRS, YFSETQ. This CDR3 is built from 16 residues. CDR3 DNA: TGCACCAGCAGCTCCAGCGGATCCGATCCGGTCTATGGCTACACCTTC. The encoded protein is CTSSSSGSDPVYGYTF.

In its sample, this clone was seen a few times. The chain couples TRBV15 to TRBJ2-3; 8 bases map to TRBD2. The germline CDR1 and CDR2 sequences are LNHNV and YYDKDF (reference sequence). V lost 5 bases and J lost 4; bases outside the gene matches: 14. This CDR3 comprises 17 residues. CDR3: CATSRSHGRGVADTQYF. In DNA form, the CDR3 reads TGTGCCACCAGCCGATCCCACGGGCGGGGGGTGGCAGATACGCAGTATTTT.